This is a list of T cell receptor beta chains from one sample in a study of T cells after yellow fever vaccination. TCRdb re-called the 5' RACE reads through MiXCR, storing one row per CDR3 protein. The sample gives under 200,000 distinct CDR3 sequences, around 7.3% of which show up once; approximately 2.4% is in the top ten. Sequences were derived from CD4+ T cells sorted from PBMCs, sampled 5 to 6 days after the first yellow fever vaccination. These receptor sequences come from a man aged 18 to 29 who received the YFV17D yellow fever vaccine. Each CDR3 is given with its conserved first and last residue. The D gene is left open where the match is weak. Clone size is given for some rows only: seen once, a few or many times, or a class if the clone is expanded.

>TRBJ1-1|TRBV2|.|few
CASSLGLFGRGKGTEAFF
TGTGCCAGCAGTTTAGGACTCTTCGGCAGGGGTAAGGGCACTGAAGCTTTCTTT
>TRBJ1-2|TRBV20-1|.|.
CSARDDYGYTF
TGCAGTGCTAGAGACGACTATGGCTACACCTTC
>TRBJ1-1|TRBV6-2/TRBV6-3|TRBD1|few
CASSQHGTGMNTEAFF
TGTGCCAGCAGTCAACACGGGACAGGGATGAACACTGAAGCTTTCTTT
>TRBJ2-1|TRBV5-1|.|.
CASSSEPGNEQFF
TGCGCCAGCAGCTCAGAACCAGGGAATGAGCAGTTCTTC
>TRBJ2-7|TRBV6-2/TRBV6-3|.|many
CASSSRTDEQYF
TGTGCCAGCAGTTCTCGGACGGACGAGCAGTACTTC
>TRBJ2-2|TRBV6-5|.|many
CASSGVGSAGELFF
TGTGCCAGCAGCGGCGTAGGGTCGGCCGGGGAGCTGTTTTTT
>TRBJ2-3|TRBV20-1|TRBD2|few
CSARDRVAGGPGDTQYF
TGCAGTGCTAGAGATAGGGTGGCGGGGGGACCGGGGGATACGCAGTATTTT
>TRBJ2-2|TRBV6-5|.|many
CASSPRAAGELFF
TGTGCCAGCAGTCCCAGGGCAGCCGGGGAGCTGTTTTTT
>TRBJ2-2|TRBV30|TRBD1|.
CASPPRTGYTGELFF
TGTGCCTCGCCCCCAAGGACAGGGTACACCGGGGAGCTGTTTTTT
>TRBJ2-3|TRBV5-1|.|many
CASSLALPGADTQYF
TGCGCCAGCAGCTTGGCTCTGCCGGGCGCTGATACGCAGTATTTT
>TRBJ2-5|TRBV9|.|.
CASSVGPTSHETQYF
TGTGCCAGCAGCGTAGGGCCTACCTCCCATGAGACCCAGTACTTC
>TRBJ2-2|TRBV20-1|.|few
CSAPTSPPGSLFF
TGCAGTGCACCAACTAGCCCGCCGGGGAGCCTGTTTTTT
>TRBJ2-2|TRBV7-9|TRBD1|many
CASSSRDRGPGELFF
TGTGCCAGCAGCAGCCGGGACAGGGGGCCCGGGGAGCTGTTTTTT
>TRBJ2-3|TRBV5-1|TRBD1|few
CASSQGQANTDTQYF
TGCGCCAGCAGCCAGGGACAGGCGAACACAGATACGCAGTATTTT
>TRBJ2-1|TRBV10-3|.|many
CAIGREGNEQFF
TGTGCCATCGGGAGAGAGGGCAATGAGCAGTTCTTC
>TRBJ2-7|TRBV6-5|TRBD1|few
CASRGQGRSYEQYF
TGTGCCAGCAGGGGACAGGGGAGGTCCTACGAGCAGTACTTC
>TRBJ1-5|TRBV12-3/TRBV12-4|.|.
CASSFDINQPQHF
TGTGCCAGCAGTTTCGATATCAATCAGCCCCAGCATTTT
>TRBJ1-5|TRBV12-3/TRBV12-4|TRBD1|many
CASSETGGGQPQHF
TGTGCCAGCAGTGAAACAGGGGGCGGGCAGCCCCAGCATTTT
>TRBJ2-7|TRBV2|.|many
CASSEGSYEQYF
TGTGCCAGCAGTGAAGGCAGCTACGAGCAGTACTTC
>TRBJ2-3|TRBV24-1|TRBD1|.
CATSDPAGTGMGTDTQYF
TGTGCCACCAGTGATCCGGCCGGGACAGGGATGGGCACAGATACGCAGTATTTT
>TRBJ2-3|TRBV24-1|.|many
CATSDFAQGTDTQYF
TGTGCCACCAGTGATTTCGCGCAGGGGACAGATACGCAGTATTTT
>TRBJ2-2|TRBV12-3/TRBV12-4|.|many
CASSQLRNAGELFF
TGTGCCAGCAGTCAGCTACGGAACGCCGGGGAGCTGTTTTTT
>TRBJ1-2|TRBV5-1|TRBD1|many
CASSPGQALYGYTF
TGCGCCAGCAGCCCAGGACAGGCCCTTTATGGCTACACCTTC
>TRBJ2-3|TRBV24-1|TRBD2|many
CATSDSVAGMGDTQYF
TGTGCCACCAGTGATTCCGTAGCGGGAATGGGAGATACGCAGTATTTT
>TRBJ2-7|TRBV18|TRBD2|.
CASSPLVSGAVSYEQYF
TGTGCCAGCTCACCACTGGTGAGCGGGGCCGTCTCCTACGAGCAGTACTTC
>TRBJ2-1|TRBV11-3|.|many
CASSAQTSEQFF
TGTGCCAGCAGCGCACAGACTAGTGAGCAGTTCTTC